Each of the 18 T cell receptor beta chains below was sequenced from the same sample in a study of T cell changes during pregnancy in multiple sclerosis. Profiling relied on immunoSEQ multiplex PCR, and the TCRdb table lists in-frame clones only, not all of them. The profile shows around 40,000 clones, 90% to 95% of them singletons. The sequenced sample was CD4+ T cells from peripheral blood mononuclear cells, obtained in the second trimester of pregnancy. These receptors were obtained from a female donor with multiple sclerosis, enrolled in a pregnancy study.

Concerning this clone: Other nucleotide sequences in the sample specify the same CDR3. The CDR3 coding sequence is TGTGCCAGCAGCTTAGGTCAGGGCGGGATCGGGGAGCTGTTTTTT. It encodes CASSLGQGGIGELFF. This chain connects TRBV7-6 to TRBJ2-2, with a possible D match to TRBD2 (6 bases). Germline assignment: CDR1 SGHVS and CDR2 FNYEAQ. CDR3 length equals 15 residues. V was shortened by 1 base and J by 7 bases, with 13 bases between the two germline ends.

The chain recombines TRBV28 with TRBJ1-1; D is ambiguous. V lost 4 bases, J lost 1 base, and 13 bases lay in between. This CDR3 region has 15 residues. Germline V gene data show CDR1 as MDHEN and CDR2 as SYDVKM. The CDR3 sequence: CASSSPGLRNTEAFF. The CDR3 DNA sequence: TGTGCCAGCAGTTCCCCGGGTCTTCGGAACACTGAAGCTTTCTTT.

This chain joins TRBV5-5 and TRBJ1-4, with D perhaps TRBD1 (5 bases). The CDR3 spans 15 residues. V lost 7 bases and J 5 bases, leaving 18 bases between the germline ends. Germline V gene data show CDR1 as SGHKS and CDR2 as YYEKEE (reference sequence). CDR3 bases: TGTGCCAGCGATCGGGCCACAGGTGTGAATGAAAAACTGTTTTTT. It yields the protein CASDRATGVNEKLFF. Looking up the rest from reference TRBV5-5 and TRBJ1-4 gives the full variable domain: DAGVTQSPTHLIKTRGQQVTLRCSPISGHKSVSWYQQVLGQGPQFIFQYYEKEERGRGNFPDRFSARQFPNYSSELNVNALLLGDSALYLCASDRATGVNEKLFFGSGTQLSVL.

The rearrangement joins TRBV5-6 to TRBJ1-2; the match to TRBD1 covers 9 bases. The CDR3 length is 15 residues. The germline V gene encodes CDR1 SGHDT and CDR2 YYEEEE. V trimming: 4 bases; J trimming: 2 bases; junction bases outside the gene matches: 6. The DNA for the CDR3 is TGTGCCAGCAGCGCCGCGGACAGGGGCAACTATGGCTACACCTTC. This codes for CASSAADRGNYGYTF.

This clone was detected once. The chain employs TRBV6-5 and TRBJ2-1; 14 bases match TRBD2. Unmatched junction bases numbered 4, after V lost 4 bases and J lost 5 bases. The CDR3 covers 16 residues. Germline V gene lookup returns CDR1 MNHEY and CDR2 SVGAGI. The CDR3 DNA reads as TGTGCCAGCAGTTCAGGGACTAGCGGGGGACACAATGAGCAGTTCTTC. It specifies CASSSGTSGGHNEQFF.

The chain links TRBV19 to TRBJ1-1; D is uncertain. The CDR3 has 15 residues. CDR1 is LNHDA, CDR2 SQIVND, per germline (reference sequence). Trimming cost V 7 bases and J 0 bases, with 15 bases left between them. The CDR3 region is CASKSGGRLNTEAFF. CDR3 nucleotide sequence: TGTGCCAGTAAGTCGGGAGGGCGGTTGAACACTGAAGCTTTCTTT.

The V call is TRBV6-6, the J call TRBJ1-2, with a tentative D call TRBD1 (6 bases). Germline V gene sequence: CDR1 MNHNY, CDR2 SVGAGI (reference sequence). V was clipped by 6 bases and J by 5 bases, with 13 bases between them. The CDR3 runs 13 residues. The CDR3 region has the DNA TGTGCCAGCAGCAACAGGGATTTTTATGGCTACACCTTC. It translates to CASSNRDFYGYTF.

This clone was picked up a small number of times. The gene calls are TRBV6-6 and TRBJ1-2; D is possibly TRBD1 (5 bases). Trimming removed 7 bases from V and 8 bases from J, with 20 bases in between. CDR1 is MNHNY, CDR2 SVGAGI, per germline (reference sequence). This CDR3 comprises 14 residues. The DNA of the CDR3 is TGTGCCAGCAAACGCGGACATCCATTCGGAGGCTACACCTTC. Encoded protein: CASKRGHPFGGYTF.

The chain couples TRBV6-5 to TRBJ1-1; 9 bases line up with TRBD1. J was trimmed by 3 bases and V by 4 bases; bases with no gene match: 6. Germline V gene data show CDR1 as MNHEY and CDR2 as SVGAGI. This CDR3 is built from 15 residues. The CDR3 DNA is TGTGCCAGCAGTTTGGGACAGGGAGGGGACACTGAAGCTTTCTTT. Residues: CASSLGQGGDTEAFF.

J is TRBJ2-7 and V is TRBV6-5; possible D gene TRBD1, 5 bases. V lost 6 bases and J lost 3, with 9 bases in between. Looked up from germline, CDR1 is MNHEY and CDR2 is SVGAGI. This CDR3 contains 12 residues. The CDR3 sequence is CASRTQGYEQYF. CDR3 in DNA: TGTGCCAGCAGAACGCAGGGCTACGAGCAGTACTTC.

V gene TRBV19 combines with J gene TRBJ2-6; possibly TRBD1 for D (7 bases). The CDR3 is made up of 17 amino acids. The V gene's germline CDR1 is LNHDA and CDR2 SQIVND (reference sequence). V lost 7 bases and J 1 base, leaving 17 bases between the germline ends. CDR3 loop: CASIGRGTFSGANVLTF. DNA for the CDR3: TGTGCCAGTATCGGCAGGGGGACTTTTTCTGGGGCCAACGTCCTGACTTTC. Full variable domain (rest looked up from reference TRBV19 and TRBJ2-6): DGGITQSPKYLFRKEGQNVTLSCEQNLNHDAMYWYRQDPGQGLRLIYYSQIVNDFQKGDIAEGYSVSREKKESFPLTVTSAQKNPTAFYLCASIGRGTFSGANVLTFGAGSRLTVL.

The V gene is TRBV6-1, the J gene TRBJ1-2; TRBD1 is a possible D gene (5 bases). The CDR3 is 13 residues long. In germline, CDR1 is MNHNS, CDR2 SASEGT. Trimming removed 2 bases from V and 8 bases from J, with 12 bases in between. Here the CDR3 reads CASSEQRGDGYTF. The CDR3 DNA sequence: TGTGCCAGCAGTGAACAACGGGGGGACGGCTACACCTTC.

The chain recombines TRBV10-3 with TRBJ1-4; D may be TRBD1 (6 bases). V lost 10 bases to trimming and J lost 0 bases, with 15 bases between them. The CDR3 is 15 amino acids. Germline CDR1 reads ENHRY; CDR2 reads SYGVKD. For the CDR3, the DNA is TGTGCCACTCAGGGGTCGGGTGCAACTAATGAAAAACTGTTTTTT. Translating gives CATQGSGATNEKLFF.

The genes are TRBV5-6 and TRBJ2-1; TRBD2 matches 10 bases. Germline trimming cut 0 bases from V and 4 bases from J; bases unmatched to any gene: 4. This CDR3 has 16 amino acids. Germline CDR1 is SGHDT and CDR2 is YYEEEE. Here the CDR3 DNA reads TGTGCCAGCAGCTTGGTGCGACTAGCGGGTTACAATGAGCAGTTCTTC. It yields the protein CASSLVRLAGYNEQFF.

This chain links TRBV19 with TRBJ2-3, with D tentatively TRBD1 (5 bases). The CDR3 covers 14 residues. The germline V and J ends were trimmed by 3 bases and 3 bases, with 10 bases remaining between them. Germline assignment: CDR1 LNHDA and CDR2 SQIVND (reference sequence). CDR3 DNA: TGTGCCAGTAGTATCTTAGGGGTGACAGATACGCAGTATTTT. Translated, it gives CASSILGVTDTQYF.

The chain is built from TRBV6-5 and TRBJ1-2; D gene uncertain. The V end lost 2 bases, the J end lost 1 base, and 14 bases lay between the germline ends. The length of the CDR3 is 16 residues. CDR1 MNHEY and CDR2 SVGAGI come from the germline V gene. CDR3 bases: TGTGCCAGCAGTTACGGTGGAAAGACAAATAACTATGGCTACACCTTC. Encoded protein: CASSYGGKTNNYGYTF.

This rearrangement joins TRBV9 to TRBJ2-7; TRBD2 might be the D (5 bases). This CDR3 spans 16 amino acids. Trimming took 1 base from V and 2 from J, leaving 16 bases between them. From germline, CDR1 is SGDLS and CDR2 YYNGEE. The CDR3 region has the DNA TGTGCCAGCAGCGTAAAGGATGGCCTCGGGGCCTACGAGCAGTACTTC. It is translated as CASSVKDGLGAYEQYF.

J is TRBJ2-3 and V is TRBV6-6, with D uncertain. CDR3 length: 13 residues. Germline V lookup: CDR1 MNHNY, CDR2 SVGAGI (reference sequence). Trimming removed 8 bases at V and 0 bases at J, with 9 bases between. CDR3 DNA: TGTGCCAGCGGTTCCAGTAGCACAGATACGCAGTATTTT. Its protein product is CASGSSSTDTQYF.